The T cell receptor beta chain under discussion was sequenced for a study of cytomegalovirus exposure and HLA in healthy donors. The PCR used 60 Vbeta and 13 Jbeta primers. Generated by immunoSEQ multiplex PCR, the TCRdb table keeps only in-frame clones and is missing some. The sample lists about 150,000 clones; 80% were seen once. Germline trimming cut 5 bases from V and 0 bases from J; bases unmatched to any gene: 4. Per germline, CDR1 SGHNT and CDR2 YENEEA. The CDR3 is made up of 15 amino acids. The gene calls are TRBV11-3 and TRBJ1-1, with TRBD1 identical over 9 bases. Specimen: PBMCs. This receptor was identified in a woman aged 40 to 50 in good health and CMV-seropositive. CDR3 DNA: TGTGCCAGCAGCACTGGGACAGGGATGAACACTGAAGCTTTCTTT. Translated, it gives CASSTGTGMNTEAFF.